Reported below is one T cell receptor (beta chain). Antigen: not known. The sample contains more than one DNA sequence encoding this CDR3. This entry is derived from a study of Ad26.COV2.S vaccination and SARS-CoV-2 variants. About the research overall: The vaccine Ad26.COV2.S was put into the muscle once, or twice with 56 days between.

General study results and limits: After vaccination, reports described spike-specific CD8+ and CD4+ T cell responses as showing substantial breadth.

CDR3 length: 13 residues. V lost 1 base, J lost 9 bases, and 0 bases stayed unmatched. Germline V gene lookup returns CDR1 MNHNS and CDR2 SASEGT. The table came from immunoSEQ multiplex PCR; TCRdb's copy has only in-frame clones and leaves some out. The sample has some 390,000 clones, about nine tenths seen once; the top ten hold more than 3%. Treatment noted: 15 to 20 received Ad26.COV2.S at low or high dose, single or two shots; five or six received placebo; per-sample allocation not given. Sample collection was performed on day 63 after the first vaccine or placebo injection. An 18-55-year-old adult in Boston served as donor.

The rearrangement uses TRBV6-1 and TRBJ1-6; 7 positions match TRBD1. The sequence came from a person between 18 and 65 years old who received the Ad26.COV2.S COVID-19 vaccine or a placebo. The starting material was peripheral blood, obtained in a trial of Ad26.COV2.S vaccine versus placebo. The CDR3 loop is CASSEDRGSPLHF. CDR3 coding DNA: TGTGCCAGCAGTGAAGACAGGGGTTCACCCCTCCACTTT.